This entry lists 13 T cell receptor beta chains sequenced from one sample in a study of blood T cells in healthy people across ages. For the second PCR, which ran for roughly 6 to 11 cycles, a sample-barcoded 5' primer and a J-beta primer mix were used. MiXCR, applied by TCRdb to the 5' RACE reads, yields one record per CDR3 protein. The sample yields about 800,000 distinct CDR3 sequences, more than 20% seen once. These records were also assigned to another study, of T cells of mothers and their children.

Sequencing used blood. These receptors all come from a boy aged 5 to 17 in good health.

About this clonotype itself: One end of the junction fails to match germline, which may point to a read error. This rearrangement joins TRBV6-2 or TRBV6-3 to TRBJ2-1, with D unclear. Germline V gene lookup returns CDR1 MNHEY and CDR2 SVGEGT. The CDR3 loop spans 15 amino acids. The CDR3 DNA follows: TGTGCCAGCAGTTACTACAGCGCTACCTACAGTGAGCAGTTCTTC. Translated, it gives CASSYYSATYSEQFF.

This clonotype was seen more than once but under ten times. The chain links TRBV19 to TRBJ2-1; 10 positions match TRBD2. Germline loops: CDR1 LNHDA, CDR2 SQIVND (reference sequence). Trimming at V came to 5 bases and at J to 4 bases, leaving 5 bases not matched to a gene. The length of the CDR3 is 15 residues. CDR3 sequence reads: CASSAFSGGYNEQFF. For the CDR3, the DNA is TGTGCCAGTAGTGCCTTTAGCGGGGGGTACAATGAGCAGTTCTTC.

This chain links TRBV20-1 with TRBJ2-7, with 16 bases that match TRBD2. The CDR3 has 14 residues. Germline V lookup: CDR1 DFQATT, CDR2 SNEGSKA (reference sequence). The J segment lost 5 bases and the V segment lost 6 bases, leaving 4 bases of the junction unmatched. CDR3 nucleotide sequence: TGCAGTGCGGGACTAGCGGGGGGGGAAAACGAGCAGTACTTC. Its protein is CSAGLAGGENEQYF.

The V call is TRBV20-1, the J call TRBJ2-3; unclear D gene. The CDR3 spans 13 residues. Germline lookup yields CDR1 DFQATT and CDR2 SNEGSKA (reference sequence). Trimming pared 2 bases from V and 4 bases from J, leaving 10 bases between. The CDR3 protein is CSARIPDADTQYF. The DNA for the CDR3 is TGCAGTGCTAGAATTCCAGACGCAGATACGCAGTATTTT.

This clonotype was seen only a few times. This rearrangement joins TRBV27 to TRBJ2-3; 9 positions match TRBD1. Looked up from germline, CDR1 is MNHEY and CDR2 is SMNVEV (reference sequence). The CDR3 covers 15 residues. J was trimmed by 6 bases and V by 0 bases; bases with no gene match: 4. CDR3 coding DNA: TGTGCCAGCAGTTTATCGGACAGGGGTCATGATACGCAGTATTTT. This sequence encodes CASSLSDRGHDTQYF.

This clonotype has only a few counts. The CDR3 region has the DNA TGTGCCAGCAGCCAACCCTGGGCCTCTAACAGTGAGCAGTTCTTC. It yields the protein CASSQPWASNSEQFF. The rearrangement joins TRBV3-1 to TRBJ2-1; D not certain. The CDR3 is 15 amino acids. V lost 2 bases to trimming and J lost 9 bases, with 17 bases between them. In germline, CDR1 is LGHDT, CDR2 YNNKEL (reference sequence).

The V and J genes are TRBV7-9 and TRBJ2-5, with TRBD1 matching 7 bases. V trimming: 5 bases; J trimming: 5 bases; junction bases outside the gene matches: 17. CDR3 length equals 17 residues. Germline V CDR1 and CDR2: SEHNR, FQNEAQ (reference sequence). For the CDR3, the DNA is TGTGCCAGCAGCCCGTCTTCTTTGACAGGGTTTTCCGAGACCCAGTACTTC. Its protein product is CASSPSSLTGFSETQYF. Full variable domain (missing parts from reference TRBV7-9 and TRBJ2-5): DTGVSQNPRHKITKRGQNVTFRCDPISEHNRLYWYRQTLGQGPEFLTYFQNEAQLEKSRLLSDRFSAERPKGSFSTLEIQRTEQGDSAMYLCASSPSSLTGFSETQYFGPGTRLLVL.

This clonotype has a handful of counts. The chain has TRBV18 and TRBJ2-5; 8 nucleotides match TRBD2. CDR1 and CDR2 from the germline V gene are KGHSH and LQKENI. The CDR3 is made up of 13 amino acids. Trimming removed 3 bases from V and 7 bases from J; junction bases left unmatched: 4. CDR3 in DNA: TGTGCCAGCTCACCGGGACTAGGGAGGACCCAGTACTTC. Its protein product is CASSPGLGRTQYF. Together with reference TRBV18 and TRBJ2-5, the CDR3 gives the full variable domain: NAGVMQNPRHLVRRRGQEARLRCSPMKGHSHVYWYRQLPEEGLKFMVYLQKENIIDESGMPKERFSAEFPKEGPSILRIQQVVRGDSAAYFCASSPGLGRTQYFGPGTRLLVL.

V gene TRBV7-2 combines with J gene TRBJ2-1, with a weak D call TRBD2 (6 bases). Matching the DNA end better, TRBJ2-5 makes the J call doubtful. Germline V gives CDR1 SGHTA, CDR2 FQGNSA. CDR3 length equals 14 residues. CDR3 region: CASSDGGFMETQYF. The CDR3, as DNA: TGTGCCAGCTCGGACGGGGGTTTTATGGAGACCCAGTACTTC.

This clonotype came up a few times. This chain joins TRBV6-6 and TRBJ2-3; the match to TRBD1 covers 7 bases. There are 15 residues in the CDR3. J lost 2 bases, V lost 2 bases, and 4 bases had no gene match. Germline assignment: CDR1 MNHNY and CDR2 SVGAGI (reference sequence). The chain's CDR3 is CASSYGTVLTDTQYF. The CDR3 nucleotides read TGTGCCAGCAGTTACGGGACAGTCCTCACAGATACGCAGTATTTT.

This clonotype was picked up a small number of times. The chain recombines TRBV19 with TRBJ2-2, with 7 bases identical to TRBD1. Germline CDR1 and CDR2: LNHDA and SQIVND (reference sequence). The CDR3 runs to 15 residues. Unmatched junction bases numbered 5, after V lost 3 bases and J lost 4 bases. Here the CDR3 DNA reads TGTGCCAGTAGTATTCTGACAGGGTCCACCGGGGAGCTGTTTTTT. Translated, it gives CASSILTGSTGELFF.

This clonotype was seen a handful of times. J is TRBJ1-5 and V is TRBV7-9; D unresolved. This CDR3 comprises 16 residues. Germline values: CDR1 SEHNR, CDR2 FQNEAQ (reference sequence). Trimming took off 4 bases at V and 4 bases at J, with 17 bases between the two ends. CDR3: CASSWGGGYTNQPQHF. DNA for the CDR3: TGTGCCAGCAGCTGGGGAGGTGGCTATACTAATCAGCCCCAGCATTTT. Drawing the rest from reference TRBV7-9 and TRBJ1-5, the complete variable domain is DTGVSQNPRHKITKRGQNVTFRCDPISEHNRLYWYRQTLGQGPEFLTYFQNEAQLEKSRLLSDRFSAERPKGSFSTLEIQRTEQGDSAMYLCASSWGGGYTNQPQHFGDGTRLSIL.

This clonotype was detected a few times. This chain uses TRBV29-1 with TRBJ2-2, with D possibly TRBD1 on 6 matching bases. This CDR3 spans 13 amino acids. Germline V gene sequence: CDR1 SQVTM, CDR2 ANQGSEA. V lost 7 bases and J 0 bases, leaving 9 bases between the germline ends. In nucleotides, the CDR3 is TGCAGCGCCGGGACACCGAACACCGGGGAGCTGTTTTTT. Protein: CSAGTPNTGELFF.